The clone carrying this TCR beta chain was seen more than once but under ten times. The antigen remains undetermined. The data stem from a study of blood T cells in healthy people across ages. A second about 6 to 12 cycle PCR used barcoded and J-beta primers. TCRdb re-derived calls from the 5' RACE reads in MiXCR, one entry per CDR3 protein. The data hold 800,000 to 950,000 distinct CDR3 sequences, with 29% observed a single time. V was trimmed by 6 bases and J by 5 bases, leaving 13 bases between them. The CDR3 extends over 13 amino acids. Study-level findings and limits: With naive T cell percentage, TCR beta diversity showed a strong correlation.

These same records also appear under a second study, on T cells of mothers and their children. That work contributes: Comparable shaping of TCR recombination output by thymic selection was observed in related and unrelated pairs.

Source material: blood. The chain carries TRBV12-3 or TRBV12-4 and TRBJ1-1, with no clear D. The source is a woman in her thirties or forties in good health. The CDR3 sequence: CASRLGLRTEAFF. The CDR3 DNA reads TGTGCCAGCAGGCTCGGGCTGAGAACTGAAGCTTTCTTT.